One sample yielded the 3 T cell receptor beta chains listed below, sequenced in a study of OX40 agonist ivuxolimab in advanced cancers. The protocol was immunoSEQ multiplex PCR, while the TCRdb copy is restricted to in-frame clones and leaves out a portion. The sample carries around 69,000 clones, around 89% recorded once. The specimen was CD4+ or CD8+ T cells sorted from blood, collected in a trial of the OX40 agonist ivuxolimab. These receptors all stem from an adult with an advanced solid tumor such as melanoma, head and neck, liver or kidney cancer.

This clone is medium-sized by share. This chain joins TRBV4-2 and TRBJ2-7; possibly TRBD1 or TRBD2 for D (5 bases each). From germline, CDR1 is LGHNA and CDR2 YNFKEQ. This CDR3 is built from 15 residues. V lost 0 bases, J lost 0 bases, and 9 bases lay in between. The CDR3 region is CASSQDAGSSYEQYF. In nucleotides, the CDR3 is TGTGCCAGCAGCCAAGATGCAGGGAGCTCCTACGAGCAGTACTTC.

The V gene is TRBV5-6, the J gene TRBJ2-7, with D possibly being TRBD2 (5 bases). Trimming stripped 4 bases from V and 4 bases from J, with 21 bases between. This CDR3 region has 16 residues. Per the germline V gene, CDR1 is SGHDT and CDR2 is YYEEEE. The CDR3 DNA reads TGTGCCAGCAGCCAATCCACGGGGTTTCCGCCATACGAGCAGTACTTC. Amino acid sequence: CASSQSTGFPPYEQYF.

This chain links TRBV29-1 with TRBJ2-5; weak D call: TRBD2 (6 bases). V was shortened by 0 bases and J by 2 bases, with 10 bases between the two germline ends. There are 14 residues in the CDR3. Germline values: CDR1 SQVTM, CDR2 ANQGSEA. The CDR3 bases are TGCAGCGTTGAAGAGCGGGACTTTCAAGAGACCCAGTACTTC. Amino acids: CSVEERDFQETQYF.